The rows below give T cell receptor beta chains drawn from one sample of a study of blood T cell repertoires in COVID-19. TCRdb keeps only in-frame clones here, not all; method: immunoSEQ multiplex PCR. The table records about 190,000 clones, 75% to 90% of them present only once. Material for sequencing was peripheral blood. The receptor set was obtained from a man aged 40-49 years with acute or convalescent COVID-19. Each CDR3 is given without its conserved first and last residue.

v_call cdr3_aa
TRBV6-6 ASSWDPYGGTRDRRSEQY
TRBV5-4 ASSLASGGSTDTQY
TRBV30 AWTRDRGNQPQH
TRBV27 ASSRDTGLAKNIQY
TRBV19 ASSSLRGLSADTQY
TRBV7-6 ASSPGQETQY
TRBV21-1 ASSKAQGNSTDTQY
TRBV6-5 ASSLTVSGANVLT
TRBV6-5 ASSISGGAEAF
TRBV4-2 ASSQVASGSYEQY
TRBV6-2/TRBV6-3 ASSFGTSGRPSNTQY
TRBV12-3/TRBV12-4 ASIGRAGEKLF
TRBV3-1/TRBV3-2 ASSSLMGLAGGLQETQY
TRBV10-2 ASSEDREQF
TRBV15 ATSRTPLVTDTQY
TRBV5-6 ASSLADRGPNEQF
TRBV6-5 ASRTGQGRDTQY
TRBV10-1 ASSERRDKSYGYT
TRBV5-1 ASSLADPSTDTQY
TRBV7-2 ASSLGQVYQPQH
TRBV5-1 ASSPGQGTNTIY
TRBV18 ASSLRAGQSNQPQH
TRBV28 ASSLTSGGGSNEQF
TRBV30 AWSVRRTLNEKLF
TRBV7-2 ASSPPPNTEAF
TRBV5-5 ASSFWPGEGQPQH
TRBV10-3 ASGSAPPDYGYT
TRBV6-2/TRBV6-3 ASSDPASALYSTEAF
TRBV7-2 ASTLNRQGDIQY
TRBV5-1 ASSLAPGANEQF
TRBV12-3/TRBV12-4 ASSYGGNEQF
TRBV18 ASSPTGGPEQY
TRBV6-2/TRBV6-3 ASSYSPTGLFYGYT
TRBV7-2 ASSAGPGEQY
TRBV21-1 ASSKWAGQDITYEQY
TRBV5-5 ASSRGWTGGSGYGTEAF
TRBV28 ASSLPVAAEQY
TRBV15 ATSIGGGYTEAF
TRBV5-6 ASSLGGQASYGYT
TRBV11-2 ASSLDSGGDEKLF
TRBV15 ATSIRAGGINQPQH